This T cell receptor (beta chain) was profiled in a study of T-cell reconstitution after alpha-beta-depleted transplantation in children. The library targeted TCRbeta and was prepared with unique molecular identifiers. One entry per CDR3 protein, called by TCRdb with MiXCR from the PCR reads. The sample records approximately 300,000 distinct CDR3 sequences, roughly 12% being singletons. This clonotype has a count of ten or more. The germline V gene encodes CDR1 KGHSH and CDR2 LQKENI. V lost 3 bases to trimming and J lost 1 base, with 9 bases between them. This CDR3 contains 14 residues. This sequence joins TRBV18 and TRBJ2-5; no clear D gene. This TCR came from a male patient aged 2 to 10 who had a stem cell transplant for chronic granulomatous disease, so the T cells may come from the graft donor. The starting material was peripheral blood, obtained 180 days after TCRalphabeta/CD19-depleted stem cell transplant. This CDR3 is CASSPRRFQETQYF. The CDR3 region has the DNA TGTGCCAGCTCACCTAGACGGTTCCAAGAGACCCAGTACTTC.